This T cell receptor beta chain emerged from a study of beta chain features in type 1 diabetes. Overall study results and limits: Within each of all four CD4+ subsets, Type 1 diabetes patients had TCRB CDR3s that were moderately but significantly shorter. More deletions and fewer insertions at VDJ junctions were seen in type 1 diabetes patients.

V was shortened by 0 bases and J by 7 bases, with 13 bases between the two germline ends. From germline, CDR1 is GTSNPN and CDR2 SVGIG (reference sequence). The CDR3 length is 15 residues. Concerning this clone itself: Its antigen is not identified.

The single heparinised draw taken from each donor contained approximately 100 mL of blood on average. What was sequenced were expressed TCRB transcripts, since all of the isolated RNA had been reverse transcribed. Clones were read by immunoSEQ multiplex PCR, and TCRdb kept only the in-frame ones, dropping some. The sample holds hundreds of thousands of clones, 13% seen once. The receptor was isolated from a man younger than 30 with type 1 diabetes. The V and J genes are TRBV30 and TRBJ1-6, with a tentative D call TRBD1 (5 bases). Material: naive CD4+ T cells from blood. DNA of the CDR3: TGTGCCTGGAGTGTGGGAGGGGCGCCCAATTCACCCCTCCACTTT. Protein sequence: CAWSVGGAPNSPLHF.